The T cell receptor (beta chain) under discussion was sequenced for a study of cytomegalovirus exposure and HLA in healthy donors. Study-wide background: The Caucasian-associated ancestry cluster held about 80% of around 380 genotyped donors. Overall study results and limits: Roughly even sequencing depth across donors was the assumption behind the presence/absence analyses.

V was clipped by 3 bases and J by 6 bases, with 12 bases between them. There are 13 residues in the CDR3. From germline, CDR1 is SGHKS and CDR2 YYEKEE (reference sequence). Healthy bone marrow donors formed the donor group. PCR primers comprised 60 Vbeta and 13 Jbeta primers. Only in-frame clones appear in the TCRdb table, and some are missing; sequencing was by immunoSEQ multiplex PCR. The sample gives 150,000 to 200,000 clones, about 82% of which show up once; about 2.5% is in the top ten. On this clone: Antigen specificity is unknown.

This receptor was obtained from a woman between 45 and 60 years old in good health and CMV-seronegative. Sample: PBMCs. The chain combines TRBV5-5 with TRBJ1-1, with D maybe TRBD1 (5 bases). CDR3 DNA: TGTGCCAGCAGCTGGGGTAGGGGTTCTGAAGCTTTCTTT. As protein: CASSWGRGSEAFF.